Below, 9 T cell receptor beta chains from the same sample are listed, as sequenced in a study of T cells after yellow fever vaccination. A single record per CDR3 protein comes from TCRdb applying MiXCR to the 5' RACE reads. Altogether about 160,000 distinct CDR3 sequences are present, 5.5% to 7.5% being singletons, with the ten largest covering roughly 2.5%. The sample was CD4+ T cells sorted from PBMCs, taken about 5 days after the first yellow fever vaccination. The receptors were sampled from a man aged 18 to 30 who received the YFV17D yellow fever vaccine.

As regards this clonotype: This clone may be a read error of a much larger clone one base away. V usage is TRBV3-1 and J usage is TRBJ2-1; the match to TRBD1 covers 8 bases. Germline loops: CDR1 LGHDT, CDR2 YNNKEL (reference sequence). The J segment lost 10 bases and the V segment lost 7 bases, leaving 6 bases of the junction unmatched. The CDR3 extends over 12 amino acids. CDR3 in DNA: TGTGCCAGCAACTCAGGGGGCCGGGAGCAGTTCTTC. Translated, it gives CASNSGGREQFF.

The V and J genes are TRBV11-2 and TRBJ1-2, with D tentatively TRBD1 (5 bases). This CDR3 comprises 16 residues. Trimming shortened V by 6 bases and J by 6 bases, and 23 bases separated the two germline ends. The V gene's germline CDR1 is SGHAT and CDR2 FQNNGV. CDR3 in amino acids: CASRTPGRGGLNGYTF. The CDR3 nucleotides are TGTGCCAGCAGGACTCCGGGACGGGGGGGTCTGAATGGCTACACCTTC.

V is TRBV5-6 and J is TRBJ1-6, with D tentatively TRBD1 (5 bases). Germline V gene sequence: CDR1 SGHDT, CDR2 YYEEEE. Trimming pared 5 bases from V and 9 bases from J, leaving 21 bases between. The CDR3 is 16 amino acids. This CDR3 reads CASSPVGAELGSPLHF. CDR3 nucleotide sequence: TGTGCCAGCAGTCCAGTTGGGGCCGAATTGGGTTCACCCCTCCACTTT.

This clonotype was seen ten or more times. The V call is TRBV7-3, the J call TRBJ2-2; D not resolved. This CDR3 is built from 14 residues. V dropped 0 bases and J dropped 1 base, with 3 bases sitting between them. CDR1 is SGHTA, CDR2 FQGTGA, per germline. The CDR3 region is CASSLTVNTGELFF. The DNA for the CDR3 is TGTGCCAGCAGCTTAACAGTGAACACCGGGGAGCTGTTTTTT.

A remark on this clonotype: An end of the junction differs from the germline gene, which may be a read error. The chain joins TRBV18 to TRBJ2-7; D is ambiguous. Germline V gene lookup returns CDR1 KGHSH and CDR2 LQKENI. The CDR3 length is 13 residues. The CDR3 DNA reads TGTGTCAGCTCACCACCACAGACCTACGAGCAGTACTTC. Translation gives CVSSPPQTYEQYF. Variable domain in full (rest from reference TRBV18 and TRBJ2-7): NAGVMQNPRHLVRRRGQEARLRCSPMKGHSHVYWYRQLPEEGLKFMVYLQKENIIDESGMPKERFSAEFPKEGPSILRIQQVVRGDSAAYFCVSSPPQTYEQYFGPGTRLTVT.

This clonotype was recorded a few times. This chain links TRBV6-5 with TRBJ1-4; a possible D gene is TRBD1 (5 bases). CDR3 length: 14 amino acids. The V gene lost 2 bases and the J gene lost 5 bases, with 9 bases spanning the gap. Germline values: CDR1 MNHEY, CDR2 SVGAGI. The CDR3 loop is CASSYVGGNEKLFF. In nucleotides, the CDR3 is TGTGCCAGCAGTTACGTCGGGGGGAATGAAAAACTGTTTTTT.

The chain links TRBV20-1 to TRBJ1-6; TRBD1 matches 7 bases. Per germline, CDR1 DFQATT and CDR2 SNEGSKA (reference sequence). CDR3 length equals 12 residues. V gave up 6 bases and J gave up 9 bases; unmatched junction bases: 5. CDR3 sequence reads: CSASPGGSPLHF. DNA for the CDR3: TGCAGTGCCTCACCAGGGGGTTCACCCCTCCACTTT.

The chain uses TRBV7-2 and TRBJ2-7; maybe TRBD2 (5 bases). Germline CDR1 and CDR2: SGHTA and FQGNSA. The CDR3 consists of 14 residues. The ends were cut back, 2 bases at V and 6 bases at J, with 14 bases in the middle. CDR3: CASSLFPRDTEQYV. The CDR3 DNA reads TGTGCCAGCAGCTTATTTCCACGGGATACCGAGCAGTACGTC.

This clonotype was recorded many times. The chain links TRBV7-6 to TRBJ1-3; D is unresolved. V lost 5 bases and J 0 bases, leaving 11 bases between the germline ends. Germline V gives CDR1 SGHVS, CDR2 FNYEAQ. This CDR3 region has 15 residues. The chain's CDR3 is CASSEGSSSGNTIYF. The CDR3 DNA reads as TGTGCCAGCAGCGAGGGCTCATCCTCTGGAAACACCATATATTTT.